Presented here are 9 T cell receptor beta chains from one specimen sequenced in a study of blood T cell repertoires in COVID-19. Sequencing used immunoSEQ multiplex PCR; TCRdb keeps in-frame clones, though not all of them. The sample carries approximately 98,000 clones, around four fifths recorded once. Sequenced material: peripheral blood. The receptors originated from a woman in her seventies with acute or convalescent COVID-19.

The chain is built from TRBV10-2 and TRBJ1-3; D unresolved. V shed 6 bases and J shed 0 bases, with 15 bases lying between them. CDR1 is WSHSY and CDR2 is SAAADI in the germline V gene. The CDR3 loop spans 16 amino acids. This CDR3 reads CASSPLAAFSGNTIYF. CDR3 sequence (DNA): TGCGCCAGCAGCCCCCTGGCGGCGTTCTCTGGAAACACCATATATTTT.

This clone has a single count. This chain links TRBV6-1 with TRBJ2-1; D is undetermined. V dropped 3 bases and J dropped 6 bases, with 12 bases sitting between them. Germline V gene data show CDR1 as MNHNS and CDR2 as SASEGT. The CDR3 covers 14 residues. This chain's CDR3 is CASSDNEEINEQFF. The CDR3 region has the DNA TGTGCCAGCAGTGACAACGAGGAAATCAATGAGCAGTTCTTC.

This chain joins TRBV28 and TRBJ1-4; 7 bases are a match to TRBD1. CDR3 length equals 14 residues. V lost 6 bases, J lost 10 bases, and 11 bases stayed unmatched. Germline-derived CDR1 and CDR2 are MDHEN and SYDVKM. CDR3 sequence (DNA): TGTGCCAGCAGCCACGACAGGGAGGTCAGAAAACTGTTTTTT. Translating gives CASSHDREVRKLFF.

V gene TRBV28 combines with J gene TRBJ1-4; 7 bases align to TRBD1. CDR3 length: 15 residues. V lost 5 bases to trimming and J lost 2 bases; unmatched junction nucleotides: 5. Germline V gene data show CDR1 as MDHEN and CDR2 as SYDVKM. CDR3 in amino acids: CASSGQTGTNEKLFF. CDR3 bases: TGTGCCAGCAGTGGCCAGACAGGGACTAATGAAAAACTGTTTTTT. Supplemented by reference TRBV28 and TRBJ1-4, the full variable domain reads DVKVTQSSRYLVKRTGEKVFLECVQDMDHENMFWYRQDPGLGLRLIYFSYDVKMKEKGDIPEGYSVSREKKERFSLILESASTNQTSMYLCASSGQTGTNEKLFFGSGTQLSVL.

The chain links TRBV4-3 to TRBJ1-1, with D maybe TRBD1 (5 bases). CDR1 LGHNA and CDR2 YSLEER come from the germline V gene. This CDR3 spans 15 amino acids. Deletions cut 1 base from V and 4 bases from J, with 13 bases between. The CDR3 nucleotides read TGCGCCAGCAGCCAAGGGACATCTATCGGCACTGAAGCTTTCTTT. It specifies CASSQGTSIGTEAFF.

The chain combines TRBV6-6 with TRBJ1-6, with D uncertain. CDR1 is MNHNY, CDR2 SVGAGI, per germline (reference sequence). The CDR3 sequence is 13 residues long. V lost 6 bases to trimming and J lost 8 bases, with 11 bases between them. The CDR3 DNA follows: TGTGCCAGCAGAACGGGGTTCCATTCACCCCTCCACTTT. As protein: CASRTGFHSPLHF.

The chain recombines TRBV18 with TRBJ1-5, with a possible D match to TRBD1 (6 bases). This CDR3 region has 16 residues. Germline assignment: CDR1 KGHSH and CDR2 LQKENI. V was clipped by 6 bases and J by 0 bases, with 15 bases between them. The chain's CDR3 is CASSNRVGDSNQPQHF. The CDR3 bases are TGTGCCAGCTCGAACAGGGTAGGGGATAGCAATCAGCCCCAGCATTTT.

The CDR3 coding sequence is TGTGCCAGCAGCCTCTTTGATCGGACTAGCGGGGGGGCTGGTGAGACCCAGTACTTC. This translates into CASSLFDRTSGGAGETQYF. This chain connects TRBV9 to TRBJ2-5; the match to TRBD2 covers 15 bases. The CDR3 runs 19 residues. V shed 4 bases, J shed 5 bases, and the junction held 15 bases outside the gene matches. Germline-derived CDR1 and CDR2 are SGDLS and YYNGEE.

The J gene is TRBJ1-2, the V gene TRBV7-2, with D possibly TRBD1 on 5 matching bases. The germline V and J ends were trimmed by 5 bases and 8 bases, with 21 bases remaining between them. This CDR3 has 15 residues. The germline CDR1 and CDR2 sequences are SGHTA and FQGNSA. Here the CDR3 DNA reads TGTGCCAGCAGCCTTACCCTGCTGGGGCTGGGAGGCTACACCTTC. Protein: CASSLTLLGLGGYTF.